The 21 T cell receptor delta chains presented below share a single source sample, sequenced in a study of γδ T cells in repeated Plasmodium falciparum infection. TCRdb re-called the multiplex PCR reads using CATT. The table shows roughly 93,000 delta-chain clones, with over 1.3% occurring only once. Flow sorting of PBMC yielded separate Vgamma9/Vdelta2+ and Vdelta2-negative gammadelta T cell populations for bulk repertoire analysis. The sample comprised gamma-delta T cells from blood. Receptors were obtained from a pool of human donors (malaria-infected and uninfected, not separated).

This clone was recorded many times. The gene calls are TRDV3 and TRDJ1; 7 bases agree with TRDD3. J lost 0 bases, V lost 5 bases, and 6 bases had no gene match. The CDR3 consists of 13 residues. The V gene's germline CDR1 is TVYSNPD and CDR2 GDNSRS (reference sequence). The CDR3 loop is CAALGAHTDKLIF. DNA for the CDR3: TGTGCCGCCCTGGGGGCCCACACCGATAAACTCATCTTT. Based on the CDR3 plus reference TRDV3 and TRDJ1, the full variable domain is CDKVTQSSPDQTVASGSEVVLLCTYDTVYSNPDLFWYRIRPDYSFQFVFYGDNSRSEGADFTQGRFSVKHILTQKAFHLVISPVRTEDSATYYCAALGAHTDKLIFGKGTRVTVEP.

As to this clone: The protein held in TCRdb is that of a much larger clone and does not match this DNA's translation at residue 16, likely because of a read error; the protein shown is translated from the DNA. The chain uses TRDV2 and TRDJ1; the match to TRDD3 covers 10 bases. TCRdb carries no J gene annotation; the J gene was assigned here by matching the DNA with germline. CDR1 is GEAIGNYY, CDR2 EKD, per germline. The CDR3 consists of 19 residues. The CDR3 nucleotides are TGTGCCTGTGACTCAATGCCCGGTACTGGGGGATCCAACACCGATAGACTCATCTTT. Its protein product is CACDSMPGTGGSNTDRLIF.

This clone was counted only a few times. A single base is all that separates this from a far larger clone, so a read error is likely. The same CDR3 arises from other DNA sequences in this sample as well. The chain uses TRDV3 and TRDJ1, with 7 bases identical to TRDD3. CDR1 and CDR2 (germline): TVYSNPD, GDNSRS (reference sequence). The CDR3 is 14 amino acids. The CDR3 sequence: CASQLGSHTDKLIF. The CDR3 DNA follows: TGTGCCTCTCAACTGGGGAGCCACACCGATAAACTTATCTTT.

The chain links TRDV1 to TRDJ1; 7 positions agree with TRDD2. The J gene comes from matching the DNA to germline here; TCRdb lacks it. The J segment lost 0 bases and the V segment lost 0 bases, leaving 22 bases of the junction unmatched. In germline, CDR1 is TSWWSYY, CDR2 QGS. This CDR3 has 22 amino acids. CDR3 nucleotides: TGTGCTCTTGGGGAACTTATGAGTTGGGGTTCCTACAGCCCCAAAGACACCGATAAACTCATCTTT. It is translated as CALGELMSWGSYSPKDTDKLIF.

This clone was counted only a few times. The TCRdb record carries a much larger clone's protein, which differs from this DNA's translation at residue 4; a read error is the likely cause, and the protein listed here is the DNA translation. V and J are TRDV2 and TRDJ1; 9 bases align to TRDD3. V lost 5 bases to trimming and J lost 1 base; unmatched junction nucleotides: 4. Germline CDR1 is GEAIGNYY and CDR2 is EKD. The CDR3 length is 14 residues. CDR3 residues: CACVTGIRTDKLIF. The CDR3 nucleotides are TGTGCCTGTGTCACGGGGATACGCACCGATAAACTCATCTTT.

This clone appeared many times. V usage is TRDV1 and J usage is TRDJ1, with 12 nucleotides matching TRDD3. The V and J ends lost 3 bases and 0 bases, in that order; junction bases with no gene match: 8. The length of the CDR3 is 18 residues. CDR1 is TSWWSYY and CDR2 is QGS in the germline V gene. Here the CDR3 reads CALGDGTGGYSYTDKLIF. The CDR3 nucleotides read TGTGCTCTTGGGGATGGTACTGGGGGATACTCTTACACCGATAAACTCATCTTT.

Details on this clone: This likely traces to a read error, being one base from a far larger clone. The identical CDR3 is also encoded by other nucleotide sequences in the sample. The rearrangement links TRDV2 to TRDJ1, with 11 nucleotides matching TRDD3. Matching the DNA to germline supplied the J gene, which TCRdb does not give. V shed 0 bases and J 7 bases; nucleotides not matched to a gene: 30. CDR3 size: 23 residues. Germline V gene sequence: CDR1 GEAIGNYY, CDR2 EKD. Here the CDR3 DNA reads TGTGCCTGTGACACCGCCCCGGCACGCGGAGTGGGGGATACGACCTACCTACCTGGTAAACTCATCTTT. Translated, it gives CACDTAPARGVGDTTYLPGKLIF.

Regarding this clone: This probably arose from a read error, given a far larger clone one base away. The sample has other DNA sequences that encode this CDR3 too. The V call is TRDV2, the J call TRDJ3; tentatively, D is TRDD1 (5 bases). The J gene was not available in TCRdb and was assigned here by matching the DNA to germline segments. Trimming shortened V by 1 base and J by 4 bases, and 19 bases separated the two germline ends. CDR3 size: 19 residues. Germline CDR1 GEAIGNYY, CDR2 EKD. CDR3 DNA: TGTGCCTGTGACACACCACTGAGGAATAGCTCTTGGGACACCCGACAGATGTTTTTC. It is translated as CACDTPLRNSSWDTRQMFF.

At least ten counts were recorded for this clone. The chain couples TRDV1 to TRDJ1; D might be TRDD2 (5 bases). The CDR3 is 18 amino acids. Germline V lookup: CDR1 TSWWSYY, CDR2 QGS. The germline V and J ends were trimmed by 5 bases and 4 bases, with 26 bases remaining between them. CDR3 region: CALGTYHLEVLLDDKLIF. The CDR3 nucleotides read TGTGCTCTTGGGACCTACCACTTAGAAGTACTGCTCGACGATAAACTCATCTTT.

This clone was seen a handful of times. Since a far larger clone is one base different, this is likely a read error. Other DNA sequences of this sample code for an identical CDR3. The chain has TRDV2 and TRDJ2; maybe TRDD3 (5 bases). In the absence of a J gene in TCRdb, the DNA was matched to germline to assign it here. The CDR3 sequence is 15 residues long. With 3 bases removed from V and 0 bases from J, the gap between germline ends came to 10 bases. The V gene's germline CDR1 is GEAIGNYY and CDR2 EKD. Here the CDR3 reads CACDWGAPLTAQLFF. The DNA for the CDR3 is TGTGCCTGTGACTGGGGAGCACCTTTGACAGCACAACTCTTCTTT.

In regard to this clone: The mismatch at residue 9 between this DNA's translation and the TCRdb protein of a much larger clone likely reflects a read error; the protein shown is translated from the DNA. The chain couples TRDV1 to TRDJ3; TRDD3 aligns across 8 bases. The J gene is absent in TCRdb and was assigned here via DNA matching to germline. The germline V gene has CDR1 TSWWSYY and CDR2 QGS. CDR3 length: 21 residues. V gave up 1 base and J gave up 4 bases; unmatched junction bases: 15. CDR3 sequence (DNA): TGTGCTCTTGGGGAACCTCTCTACCGGGGGATAAGTCTGTGGGACACCCGACAGATGTTTTTC. Translation gives CALGEPLYRGISLWDTRQMFF.

Notes on this clone: The protein TCRdb lists belongs to a much larger clone and differs from this DNA's translation at residue 7, which points to a read error; the protein shown is made from the DNA. The chain has TRDV2 and TRDJ3; the D is unclear. TCRdb offers no J gene call, so here the DNA was matched to germline to obtain one. The germline CDR1 and CDR2 sequences are GEAIGNYY and EKD. V was trimmed by 3 bases and J by 3 bases, leaving 8 bases between them. The CDR3 length is 15 residues. The CDR3 loop is CACDFGDWDTRQMFF. CDR3 bases: TGTGCCTGTGACTTCGGAGACTGGGACACCCGACAGATGTTTTTC.

This clone has just a few counts. This sequence is one base from a far larger clone and is likely a read error. Within the sample, other DNA sequences also encode this same CDR3. The chain employs TRDV2 and TRDJ1, with TRDD3 identical over 12 bases. In the absence of a J gene in TCRdb, the DNA was matched to germline to assign it here. This CDR3 contains 20 residues. Looked up from germline, CDR1 is GEAIGNYY and CDR2 is EKD. Written as DNA, the CDR3 is TGTGCCTGTGACACCCTTACTGGGGGATACCCCGACAGAATGACCGACAAACTCATCTTT. The encoded protein is CACDTLTGGYPDRMTDKLIF.

Concerning this clone itself: This likely came from a read error, as a far larger clone is one base away. This same CDR3 is encoded by further DNA sequences in the sample. V and J are TRDV1 and TRDJ1; 8 nucleotides line up with TRDD3. The J gene is not listed in TCRdb, so it was assigned here from a DNA match to germline. The CDR3 runs to 25 residues. Per the germline V gene, CDR1 is TSWWSYY and CDR2 is QGS. This chain's CDR3 is CALGEVVTNIPAWGYIWGYTDKLIF. CDR3 sequence (DNA): TGTGCTCTGGGGGAAGTTGTTACAAATATTCCCGCTTGGGGATACATTTGGGGGTACACCGATAAACTCATCTTT.

This clone was counted ten times or more. The chain couples TRDV1 to TRDJ1, with 11 bases fitting TRDD3. After removal of 1 base from V and 0 bases from J, the junction contained 13 bases not matched to a gene. Germline V gene data show CDR1 as TSWWSYY and CDR2 as QGS. The CDR3 runs to 20 residues. The CDR3 DNA sequence: TGTGCTCTTGGGGAACCCGTCCATTGGGGGATACGGGAGTACACCGATAAACTCATCTTT. Its translation is CALGEPVHWGIREYTDKLIF.

This clone showed up just a few times. The protein that TCRdb holds for this DNA derives from a much larger clone and differs from the translated DNA at residue 14, which likely indicates a read error; the protein shown here is translated from the DNA. The chain combines TRDV1 with TRDJ1; 7 nucleotides line up with TRDD3. TCRdb lists no J gene, so it was determined here by aligning the DNA to germline. Germline CDR1 and CDR2: TSWWSYY and QGS. The CDR3 has 19 residues. V was clipped by 4 bases and J by 4 bases; unmatched bases: 21. CDR3 nucleotides: TGTGCTCTTGGGGGATTCGATAACTACGTACTGGGGCATAGCGATAAACTCATCTTT. The encoded protein is CALGGFDNYVLGHSDKLIF.

This clone was recorded a few times. The protein in TCRdb stems from a much larger clone and differs at residue 5 from this DNA's translation, likely a read error; here the protein is translated from the DNA. J is TRDJ1 and V is TRDV1; maybe TRDD2 (8 bases). Here the J gene came from matching the DNA to germline, since TCRdb omits it. V was clipped by 4 bases and J by 7 bases, with 31 bases between them. This CDR3 is built from 19 residues. CDR1 is TSWWSYY and CDR2 is QGS in the germline V gene. The CDR3 region is CALGGLGLASYWGSRKLIF. The CDR3 region has the DNA TGTGCTCTTGGGGGACTAGGGTTGGCTTCCTACTGGGGATCCCGTAAACTCATCTTT.

This clone was observed a few times. TCRdb shows a much larger clone's protein in place of this DNA's translation, and the two differ at residue 6, likely through a read error; the protein shown is translated from the DNA. The gene calls are TRDV1 and TRDJ1; 9 bases line up with TRDD3. The CDR3 contains 21 residues. Trimming at V came to 3 bases and at J to 1 base, leaving 21 bases not matched to a gene. CDR1 and CDR2 from the germline V gene are TSWWSYY and QGS. Here the CDR3 DNA reads TGTGCTCTTGGGGAGGACTGCCGCCTAGCAGTGGGGGATAAGAGCACCGATAAACTCATCTTT. Amino acid sequence: CALGEDCRLAVGDKSTDKLIF.

In this sample, this clone turned up a few times. A far larger clone lies a single base away; this is likely a read error. Other DNA variants within this sample encode the same CDR3. The rearrangement joins TRDV1 to TRDJ1, with 9 bases aligning to TRDD2. No J segment appears in TCRdb, so it was assigned here by matching the sequence to germline. This CDR3 region has 21 residues. Germline CDR1 TSWWSYY, CDR2 QGS. Trimming removed 5 bases from V and 8 bases from J; junction bases left unmatched: 30. For the CDR3, the DNA is TGTGCTCTTGGGCCAAAACCCGCCTTCCTACGTAGGGGGGCCCGTACTGGAAAACTCATCTTT. Translating gives CALGPKPAFLRRGARTGKLIF.

This clone occurred a few times. This DNA translates differently at residue 5 from the TCRdb protein, which is that of a much larger clone; a read error is likely, and the protein shown is the DNA's own translation. The chain has TRDV2 and TRDJ2; the D gene is possibly TRDD3 (5 bases). Here the J gene came from matching the DNA to germline, since TCRdb omits it. V lost 3 bases and J lost 7, with 8 bases in between. Germline CDR1 is GEAIGNYY and CDR2 is EKD. The CDR3 spans 12 residues. CDR3: CACDAGIAQLFF. In nucleotides, the CDR3 is TGTGCCTGTGACGCCGGGATAGCACAACTCTTCTTT.

This clone showed up many times. This rearrangement joins TRDV1 to TRDJ1, with 8 bases identical to TRDD3. The CDR3 consists of 21 residues. From germline, CDR1 is TSWWSYY and CDR2 QGS. V lost 1 base and J lost 0; bases outside the gene matches: 19. The CDR3 spells CALGEPNLNPSLGEHTDKLIF. The CDR3 nucleotides read TGTGCTCTTGGGGAACCTAATCTGAACCCGTCTCTGGGGGAACACACCGATAAACTCATCTTT.